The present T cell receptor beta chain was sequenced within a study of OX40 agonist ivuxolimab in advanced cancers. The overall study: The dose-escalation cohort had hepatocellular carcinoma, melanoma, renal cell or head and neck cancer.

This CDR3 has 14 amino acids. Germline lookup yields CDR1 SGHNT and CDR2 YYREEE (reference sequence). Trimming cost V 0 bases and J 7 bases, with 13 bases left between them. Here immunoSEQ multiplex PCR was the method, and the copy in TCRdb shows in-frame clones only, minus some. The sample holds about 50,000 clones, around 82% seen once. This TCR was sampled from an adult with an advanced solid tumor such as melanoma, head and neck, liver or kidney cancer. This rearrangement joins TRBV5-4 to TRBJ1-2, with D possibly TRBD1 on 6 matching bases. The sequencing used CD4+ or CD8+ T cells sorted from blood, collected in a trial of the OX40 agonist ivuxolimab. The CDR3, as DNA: TGTGCCAGCAGCTTGGACAGGGTAATGGGTGGCTACACCTTC. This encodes CASSLDRVMGGYTF.